The rows below give T cell receptor beta chains drawn from one sample of a study of T cell responses to AZD1222 COVID-19 vaccine. Profiling relied on immunoSEQ multiplex PCR, and the TCRdb table lists in-frame clones only, not all of them. The profile shows 160,000 or so clones, 88% of them singletons. This specimen was peripheral blood, taken on day 0 of AZD1222 vaccination. Receptors originate from an adult in good health. Each CDR3 is given with its conserved first and last residue. D genes are given only for firm matches. Rows give clone size only sometimes, using once, few, many, or a class for an expanded clone.

>TRBV6-2/TRBV6-3|NA|NA|16|TRBJ2-3
TGTGCCAGCAGTTACCCGGGACACGCGGTAGGCAATACGCAGTATTTT
CASSYPGHAVGNTQYF
>TRBV6-4|NA|NA|13|TRBJ1-1
TGTGCCAGCAGTAGGGAGCCGAACACTGAAGCTTTCTTT
CASSREPNTEAFF
>TRBV11-2|TRBD2|NA|14|TRBJ2-2
TGTGCCAGCAGCCCCTTGGGGGGGACCGGGGAGCTGTTTTTT
CASSPLGGTGELFF
>TRBV5-1|TRBD1|once|18|TRBJ1-6
TGCGCCAGCAGTAGGGGGACAGGGCTAAGCTCCTATAATTCACCCCTCCACTTT
CASSRGTGLSSYNSPLHF
>TRBV3-1/TRBV3-2|NA|NA|12|TRBJ2-7
TGTGCCAGCAGCCAAACACCCTACGAGCAGTACTTC
CASSQTPYEQYF
>TRBV29-1|TRBD1|NA|13|TRBJ2-7
TGCAGCGTTGGGACAGGGGAGATCTACGAGCAGTACTTC
CSVGTGEIYEQYF
>TRBV27|TRBD1|NA|17|TRBJ1-4
TGTGCCAGCCAACCCAGACAGGGAGTTGTCGTTTATGAAAAACTGTTTTTT
CASQPRQGVVVYEKLFF
>TRBV5-5|NA|NA|15|TRBJ1-1
TGTGCCAGCAGCCTCAGGGGCGGGGTGAACACTGAAGCTTTCTTT
CASSLRGGVNTEAFF
>TRBV7-3|NA|NA|13|TRBJ2-5
TGTGCCAGCAGCGTAGGGACGAGGGAGACCCAGTACTTC
CASSVGTRETQYF
>TRBV9|TRBD1|NA|15|TRBJ1-5
TGTGCCAGCAGCGAGACAGGGGACCCCAATCAGCCCCAGCATTTT
CASSETGDPNQPQHF
>TRBV19|NA|NA|12|TRBJ1-2
TGTGCCAGTAGTCCCGATCCCTATGGCTACACCTTC
CASSPDPYGYTF
>TRBV6-5|NA|NA|13|TRBJ1-2
TGTGCCAGCAGGATACAGGGAAGCGATGGCTACACCTTC
CASRIQGSDGYTF
>TRBV18|TRBD1|NA|17|TRBJ2-1
TGTGCCAGCTCACCACCGACTGACAGGGACTCCTACAATGAGCAGTTCTTC
CASSPPTDRDSYNEQFF
>TRBV24-1|NA|NA|12|TRBJ2-1
TGTGCCACCAGTGAAAGAGGCAATGAGCAGTTCTTC
CATSERGNEQFF